A selection of T cell receptor beta chains follows, all from one sample in a study of T cell responses to AZD1222 COVID-19 vaccine. The method was immunoSEQ multiplex PCR; TCRdb's version includes in-frame clones alone and lacks a portion of them. Found here are some 54,000 clones, 87% of them singletons; the top ten hold under 5%. Material: peripheral blood, obtained on day 0 of AZD1222 vaccination. These receptors originate from an adult in good health. The CDR3 runs from the conserved cysteine through the conserved F or W. Fields, in order: D gene, J gene, V gene, clone size, CDR3 protein, CDR3 DNA. The D gene is left open where the match is weak. Some rows mark clone size as missing; the rest say once, few, many or name a class of expanded clone.

D: .
J: TRBJ2-7
V: TRBV2
size: once
CDR3: CASKLVDEQYF
DNA: TGTGCCAGCAAGTTGGTTGACGAGCAGTACTTC

D: .
J: TRBJ2-7
V: TRBV3-1/TRBV3-2
size: .
CDR3: CASSQGAVREQYF
DNA: TGTGCCAGCAGCCAAGGGGCCGTCCGCGAGCAGTACTTC

D: .
J: TRBJ1-4
V: TRBV6-2/TRBV6-3
size: once
CDR3: CASSYSADNEKLFF
DNA: TGTGCCAGCAGTTACTCGGCGGATAATGAAAAACTGTTTTTT

D: TRBD1
J: TRBJ2-3
V: TRBV28
size: .
CDR3: CASSLWDRDTDTQYF
DNA: TGTGCCAGCAGTTTGTGGGACAGGGACACAGATACGCAGTATTTT

D: TRBD2
J: TRBJ2-3
V: TRBV29-1
size: .
CDR3: CSARLAASTDTQYF
DNA: TGCAGCGCCCGACTAGCGGCGAGCACAGATACGCAGTATTTT

D: .
J: TRBJ2-7
V: TRBV6-1
size: once
CDR3: CASSELRMSYEQYF
DNA: TGTGCCAGCAGTGAACTCCGCATGTCCTACGAGCAGTACTTC

D: .
J: TRBJ2-1
V: TRBV25-1
size: .
CDR3: CASRADHTNEQFF
DNA: TGTGCCAGCAGAGCTGACCACACAAATGAGCAGTTCTTC

D: .
J: TRBJ2-3
V: TRBV7-6
size: .
CDR3: CASSSFQEDTQYF
DNA: TGTGCCAGCAGCTCATTCCAGGAAGATACGCAGTATTTT

D: .
J: TRBJ1-1
V: TRBV3-1/TRBV3-2
size: .
CDR3: CASQDGMNTEAFF
DNA: TGTGCCAGCCAAGACGGAATGAACACTGAAGCTTTCTTT

D: TRBD1
J: TRBJ1-2
V: TRBV5-6
size: .
CDR3: CASSDRDRGSAGYTF
DNA: TGTGCCAGCAGCGACCGGGACAGGGGATCGGCAGGCTACACCTTC

D: .
J: TRBJ1-4
V: TRBV4-2
size: .
CDR3: CASSQERTTNEKLFF
DNA: TGTGCCAGCAGCCAAGAAAGGACAACTAATGAAAAACTGTTTTTT

D: .
J: TRBJ2-7
V: TRBV7-9
size: .
CDR3: CASSHGYAYEQYF
DNA: TGTGCCAGCAGCCATGGATATGCTTACGAGCAGTACTTC

D: .
J: TRBJ1-1
V: TRBV9
size: .
CDR3: CASSATGLEAFF
DNA: TGTGCCAGCAGCGCCACGGGCCTTGAAGCTTTCTTT

D: TRBD1
J: TRBJ1-5
V: TRBV2
size: .
CDR3: CASSAPQQGAYQPQHF
DNA: TGTGCCAGCAGTGCGCCGCAGCAGGGGGCATATCAGCCCCAGCATTTT

D: TRBD2
J: TRBJ2-1
V: TRBV29-1
size: .
CDR3: CSVLGGPPTYNEQFF
DNA: TGCAGCGTTTTGGGAGGGCCACCCACCTACAATGAGCAGTTCTTC

D: .
J: TRBJ2-7
V: TRBV7-9
size: .
CDR3: CASSLSISAYEQYF
DNA: TGTGCCAGCAGCTTAAGTATCTCCGCCTACGAGCAGTACTTC

D: TRBD1
J: TRBJ1-2
V: TRBV7-2
size: .
CDR3: CASSFDRGNGYTF
DNA: TGTGCCAGCAGCTTTGACAGGGGGAATGGCTACACCTTC

D: .
J: TRBJ2-2
V: TRBV4-1
size: few
CDR3: CASSQDHPNTGELFF
DNA: TGCGCCAGCAGCCAAGATCACCCTAACACCGGGGAGCTGTTTTTT

D: .
J: TRBJ2-7
V: TRBV7-8
size: .
CDR3: CASSPSHEGQYF
DNA: TGTGCCAGCAGCCCCTCCCACGAGGGGCAGTACTTC

D: .
J: TRBJ1-2
V: TRBV2
size: .
CDR3: CASREQGGGYTF
DNA: TGTGCCAGCAGGGAACAGGGTGGGGGCTACACCTTC

D: .
J: TRBJ2-1
V: TRBV5-8
size: .
CDR3: CASSPGRVLSWNEQFF
DNA: TGTGCCAGCAGCCCCGGTAGGGTCCTCTCATGGAATGAGCAGTTCTTC

D: .
J: TRBJ1-6
V: TRBV5-6
size: .
CDR3: CASSLIDSSSRSPLHF
DNA: TGTGCCAGCAGCTTGATCGACAGTTCTTCTCGTTCACCCCTCCACTTT